A single TCR beta chain is shown here with its context. Repertoires were generated with immunoSEQ multiplex PCR, while TCRdb's copy carries only in-frame clones and drops some. The sample consists of just over 90,000 clones, about nine tenths of them appearing once. The sample originates from a study of identifying expanded T cells in peripheral blood. From germline, CDR1 is SGHRS and CDR2 YFSETQ. Losses at the gene ends were 3 bases for V and 5 bases for J; bases not matched to a gene: 8. The CDR3 sequence is 16 residues long. This TCR was recovered from a person aged 18 to 75 in good health. Sample: blood. The chain joins TRBV5-1 to TRBJ2-5, with 12 bases lining up with TRBD1. The CDR3 loop is CASSYRGQGALETQYF. The CDR3 coding sequence is TGCGCCAGCAGCTACAGGGGACAGGGGGCTTTGGAGACCCAGTACTTC.